This TCR beta chain was identified during a study of shared clonotypes between healthy human individuals. Findings and limits, study-wide: Represented diversity (both genetic and exposure-history) was limited by the small number of donors.

Some clones are missing from TCRdb's copy, which holds only in-frame ones; the method was immunoSEQ multiplex PCR. The sample records about 2 million clones, roughly 96% being singletons. CDR3 size: 12 residues. Trimming stripped 5 bases from V and 5 bases from J, with 9 bases between. Germline V CDR1 and CDR2: SGHTA, FQGNSA. Worth noting for this clone: Antigen unknown.

This receptor was identified in a man in his late teens or twenties in good health. Source material: naive CD4+ T cells sorted from blood. Subset noted: CD45RA+ positively selected. The V gene is TRBV7-2, the J gene TRBJ1-1; a weak D match, TRBD1 (5 bases). The CDR3 nucleotides read TGTGCCAGCAGCGCGGGGGTTACTGAAGCTTTCTTT. It specifies CASSAGVTEAFF.